The 14 T cell receptor beta chains below all came from one sample that was sequenced in a study of T cell changes during pregnancy in multiple sclerosis (dated by TCRdb to the late 2010s). The library was obtained by the immunoSEQ multiplex PCR assay. In TCRdb, the immuneACCESS table is reduced to in-frame sequences with V and J assigned. These tables do not hold every clone; where another copy was compared, an unresolved V gene accounts for under half, and the others remain unexplained. The sample data list under 85,000 clones, and 90% of these were observed just once. The ten largest account for 9.5% of the sample. This material consisted of peripheral blood, taken after pregnancy. The receptors were sampled from a female donor in good health, enrolled as a control in a pregnancy study.

The chain carries TRBV6-6 and TRBJ2-3; 7 bases fit TRBD2. From germline, CDR1 is MNHNY and CDR2 SVGAGI (reference sequence). There are 15 residues in the CDR3. The V and J ends lost 0 bases and 4 bases, in that order; junction bases with no gene match: 4. The CDR3 region is CASSYSAGIPDTQYF. Here the CDR3 DNA reads TGTGCCAGCAGTTACTCAGCGGGGATCCCAGATACGCAGTATTTT.

The chain is built from TRBV7-2 and TRBJ2-2; possible D gene TRBD1, 6 bases. V lost 2 bases and J 4 bases, leaving 11 bases between the germline ends. The germline CDR1 and CDR2 sequences are SGHTA and FQGNSA. There are 15 residues in the CDR3. The CDR3 loop reads CASSLTGKITGELFF. CDR3 in DNA: TGTGCCAGCAGCTTAACAGGGAAGATCACCGGGGAGCTGTTTTTT. The full variable domain, in which reference TRBV7-2 and TRBJ2-2 provide the parts outside the CDR3, is GAGVSQSPSNKVTEKGKDVELRCDPISGHTALYWYRQSLGQGLEFLIYFQGNSAPDKSGLPSDRFSAERTGGSVSTLTIQRTQQEDSAVYLCASSLTGKITGELFFGEGSRLTVL.

The chain has TRBV30 and TRBJ1-2, with a possible D match to TRBD1 (6 bases). Trimming left V 3 bases short and J 6 bases short, with 17 bases between. In germline, CDR1 is GTSNPN, CDR2 SVGIG (reference sequence). The CDR3 length is 14 residues. The CDR3 region has the DNA TGTGCCTGGAGCGCCATCGGGGGGCTCGATGGCTACACCTTC. Translation: CAWSAIGGLDGYTF.

The rearrangement joins TRBV6-5 to TRBJ1-1; D is ambiguous. CDR3 length equals 10 residues. The ends were cut back, 6 bases at V and 7 bases at J, with 6 bases in the middle. Germline CDR1 and CDR2: MNHEY and SVGAGI. The CDR3, as DNA: TGTGCCAGCAGGGGCCTTGAAGCTTTCTTT. It codes for CASRGLEAFF.

This chain uses TRBV19 with TRBJ1-6; 10 nucleotides line up with TRBD1. The CDR3 extends over 13 amino acids. The germline gives CDR1 LNHDA, CDR2 SQIVND (reference sequence). The junction had 3 bases not matched to a gene; V was cut back by 9 bases and J by 7 bases. CDR3: CASRQGANSPLHF. The CDR3 DNA reads TGTGCCAGCCGACAGGGGGCGAATTCACCCCTCCACTTT. The full variable domain, in which reference TRBV19 and TRBJ1-6 provide the parts outside the CDR3, is DGGITQSPKYLFRKEGQNVTLSCEQNLNHDAMYWYRQDPGQGLRLIYYSQIVNDFQKGDIAEGYSVSREKKESFPLTVTSAQKNPTAFYLCASRQGANSPLHFGNGTRLTVT.

The rearrangement joins TRBV5-6 to TRBJ2-7, with D perhaps TRBD2 (6 bases). This CDR3 spans 15 amino acids. Trimming stripped 4 bases from V and 2 bases from J, with 16 bases between. Per germline, CDR1 SGHDT and CDR2 YYEEEE. The CDR3 nucleotides read TGTGCCAGCAGCCAATCGGGGGACGGAGCCTACGAGCAGTACTTC. This sequence encodes CASSQSGDGAYEQYF.

This chain links TRBV27 with TRBJ2-1; maybe TRBD2 (5 bases). This CDR3 comprises 15 residues. Germline V gives CDR1 MNHEY, CDR2 SMNVEV (reference sequence). Trimming cost V 10 bases and J 0 bases, with 16 bases left between them. The DNA of the CDR3 is TGTGCCATCTCCCTTGAGGGTAGCTCCTACAATGAGCAGTTCTTC. It encodes CAISLEGSSYNEQFF.

This chain links TRBV20-1 with TRBJ1-1; 8 nucleotides line up with TRBD1. Per the germline V gene, CDR1 is DFQATT and CDR2 is SNEGSKA (reference sequence). The CDR3 extends over 11 amino acids. The CDR3 is CRPQGGTEAFF. In DNA form, the CDR3 reads TGCAGACCACAGGGGGGAACTGAAGCTTTCTTT.

This clone was detected once. The chain employs TRBV7-2 and TRBJ1-1; a possible D gene is TRBD1 (6 bases). Germline CDR1 reads SGHTA; CDR2 reads FQGNSA. This CDR3 is 13 amino acids long. Deletions cut 5 bases from V and 8 bases from J, with 15 bases between. The CDR3 reads CASSPWTDGEAFF. The CDR3 DNA is TGTGCCAGCAGCCCCTGGACAGACGGGGAAGCTTTCTTT.

The chain recombines TRBV27 with TRBJ2-5, with D tentatively TRBD1 (6 bases). Trimming removed 5 bases at V and 6 bases at J, with 16 bases between. The CDR3 length is 14 residues. The V gene's germline CDR1 is MNHEY and CDR2 SMNVEV (reference sequence). CDR3: CASSPHLGGKTQYF. The DNA for the CDR3 is TGTGCCAGCAGTCCCCACCTAGGGGGAAAGACCCAGTACTTC.

The chain links TRBV21-1 to TRBJ1-1; the D call of TRBD1 is as the table states it, not checked on the DNA. TRBV21-1 is deemed a pseudogene. The CDR3 covers 14 residues. The CDR3 region has the DNA TGTGCCAGCAGCAAAGACGATGGGGCCACTGAAGCTTTCTTT. Its translation: CASSKDDGATEAFF.

The chain couples TRBV11-2 to TRBJ1-2; D unresolved. V was clipped by 5 bases and J by 4 bases, with 14 bases between them. The CDR3 has 14 amino acids. Germline V gene lookup returns CDR1 SGHAT and CDR2 FQNNGV. The CDR3 reads CASSPRELVYGYTF. The DNA of the CDR3 is TGTGCCAGCAGCCCGCGGGAACTGGTCTATGGCTACACCTTC.

The rearrangement uses TRBV7-6 and TRBJ2-7; 7 bases align to TRBD1. The V and J ends lost 1 base and 1 base, in that order; junction bases with no gene match: 4. This CDR3 has 15 amino acids. Germline CDR1 SGHVS, CDR2 FNYEAQ. The CDR3 region has the DNA TGTGCCAGCAGCTTAGGGCAGGGGGTATCCTACGAGCAGTACTTC. Its protein product is CASSLGQGVSYEQYF. Using reference TRBV7-6 and TRBJ2-7 for the parts outside the CDR3, the full variable domain is GAGVSQSPRYKVTKRGQDVALRCDPISGHVSLYWYRQALGQGPEFLTYFNYEAQQDKSGLPNDRFSAERPEGSISTLTIQRTEQRDSAMYRCASSLGQGVSYEQYFGPGTRLTVT.

This clone was found once. This chain links TRBV29-1 with TRBJ2-3, with D perhaps TRBD2 (7 bases). CDR1 and CDR2 (germline): SQVTM, ANQGSEA. Trimming left V 4 bases short and J 4 bases short, with 18 bases between. This CDR3 is built from 15 residues. CDR3 sequence (DNA): TGCAGCGTTGTAGGGGGGGCTAAAGGGGCAGATACGCAGTATTTT. Protein sequence: CSVVGGAKGADTQYF.